This T cell receptor beta chain stems from a study of shared clonotypes between healthy human individuals. V lost 7 bases and J lost 6; bases outside the gene matches: 10. This CDR3 is 15 amino acids long. CDR1 MNHNY and CDR2 SVGAGI come from the germline V gene (reference sequence). Produced via immunoSEQ multiplex PCR; TCRdb's table is partial and in-frame only. The sample lists just over 2,000,000 clones, 85% to 95% seen once, with 0.13% in the top ten. The study drew its donors from healthy HIV-negative adults without recent acute infections or vaccinations. This clone was detected once. This chain links TRBV6-6 with TRBJ1-5; 9 bases agree with TRBD1. Sequenced: naive CD4+ T cells sorted from blood. The subset denotes: CD45RA+ positively selected. The TCR originated in a man aged 18 to 29 in good health. CDR3 residues: CASTLTGGRGQPQHF. DNA for the CDR3: TGTGCCAGCACACTTACAGGGGGCCGGGGTCAGCCCCAGCATTTT.